This T cell receptor (beta chain) was observed in a study of cytomegalovirus exposure and HLA in healthy donors. Findings of the study overall: Rarity characterized most TCR sequences, yet some public TCRs appeared in many donors. The study flagged roughly 160 TCR beta chains as cytomegalovirus-associated.

Concerning this clone: No antigen is known for it.

V lost 2 bases to trimming and J lost 5 bases; unmatched junction nucleotides: 6. Per germline, CDR1 GTSNPN and CDR2 SVGIG (reference sequence). There are 13 residues in the CDR3. 13 Jbeta primers and 60 Vbeta primers were used for the PCR. Only in-frame clones appear in the TCRdb table, and some are missing; sequencing was by immunoSEQ multiplex PCR. The repertoire holds 75,000 to 90,000 clones, with over 60% as singletons. The TCR originated in a woman aged 40 to 50 in good health and CMV-seropositive. Sequencing was performed on PBMCs. The chain is built from TRBV30 and TRBJ2-7; 7 nucleotides line up with TRBD1. This CDR3 reads CAWSLQGVNEQYF. CDR3 coding DNA: TGTGCCTGGAGTCTGCAGGGGGTCAACGAGCAGTACTTC.